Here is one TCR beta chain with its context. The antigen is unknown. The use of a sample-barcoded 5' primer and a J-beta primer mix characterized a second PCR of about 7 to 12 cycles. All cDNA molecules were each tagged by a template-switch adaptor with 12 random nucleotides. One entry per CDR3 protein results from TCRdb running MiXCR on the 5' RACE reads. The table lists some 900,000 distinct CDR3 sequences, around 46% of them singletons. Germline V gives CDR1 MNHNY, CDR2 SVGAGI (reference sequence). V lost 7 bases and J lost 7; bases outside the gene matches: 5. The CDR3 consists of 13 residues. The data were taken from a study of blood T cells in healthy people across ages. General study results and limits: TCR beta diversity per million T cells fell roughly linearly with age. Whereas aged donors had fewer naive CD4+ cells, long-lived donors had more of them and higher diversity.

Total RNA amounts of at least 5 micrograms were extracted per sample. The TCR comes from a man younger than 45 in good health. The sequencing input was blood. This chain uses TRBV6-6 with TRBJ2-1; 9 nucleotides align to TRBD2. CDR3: CASIPSGENEQFF. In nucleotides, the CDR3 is TGTGCCAGCATCCCTAGCGGGGAGAATGAGCAGTTCTTC.